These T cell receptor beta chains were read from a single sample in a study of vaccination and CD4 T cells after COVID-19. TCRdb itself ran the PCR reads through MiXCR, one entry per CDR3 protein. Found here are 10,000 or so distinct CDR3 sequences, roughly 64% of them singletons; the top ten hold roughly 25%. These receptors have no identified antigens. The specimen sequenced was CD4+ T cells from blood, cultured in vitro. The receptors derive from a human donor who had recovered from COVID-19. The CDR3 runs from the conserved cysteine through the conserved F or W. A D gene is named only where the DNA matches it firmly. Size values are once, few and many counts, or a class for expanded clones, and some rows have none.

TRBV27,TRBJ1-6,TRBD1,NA,CASSSRSLARQGRSPLHF,TGTGCCAGCAGTTCGAGGTCGTTGGCTCGACAGGGACGTTCACCCCTCCACTTT
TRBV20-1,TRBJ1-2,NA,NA,CSASRLPGYTF,TGCAGTGCTAGTCGGCTCCCTGGCTACACCTTC
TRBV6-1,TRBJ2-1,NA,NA,CASSPGFRVSSYNEQFF,TGTGCCAGCAGTCCGGGGTTTCGGGTGAGCTCCTACAATGAGCAGTTCTTC
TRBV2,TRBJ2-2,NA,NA,CASSEEGGTGELFF,TGTGCCAGCAGTGAGGAGGGGGGCACCGGGGAGCTGTTTTTT
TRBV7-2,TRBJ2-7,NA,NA,CASSLRRGSNEQYF,TGTGCCAGCAGCTTAAGGCGGGGTAGCAACGAGCAGTACTTC
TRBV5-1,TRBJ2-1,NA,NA,CASSLAFSGASNEQFF,TGCGCCAGCAGCTTGGCGTTTAGCGGAGCCTCCAATGAGCAGTTCTTC
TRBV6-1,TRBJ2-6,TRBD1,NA,CASRTGTGYLNGANVLTF,TGTGCCAGCAGGACCGGGACAGGGTACCTAAATGGGGCCAACGTCCTGACTTTC
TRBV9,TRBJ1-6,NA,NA,CASTFGGNSPLHF,TGTGCCAGCACCTTTGGAGGGAATTCACCCCTCCACTTT
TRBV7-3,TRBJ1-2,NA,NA,CASSSLGQPYGYTF,TGTGCCAGCAGCTCCCTAGGACAGCCCTATGGCTACACCTTC
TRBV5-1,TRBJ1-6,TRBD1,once,CASSLAGTVNSPLHF,TGCGCCAGCAGCTTGGCGGGGACAGTTAATTCACCCCTCCACTTT
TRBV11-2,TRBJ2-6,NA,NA,CASRRSFSGANVLTF,TGTGCCAGCAGGAGGAGTTTCTCTGGGGCCAACGTCCTGACTTTC
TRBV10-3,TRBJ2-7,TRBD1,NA,CASSYSDREAPYEQYF,TGTGCCAGCAGTTACTCGGACAGGGAGGCCCCCTACGAGCAGTACTTC
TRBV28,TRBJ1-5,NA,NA,CASSLSRVIQPQHF,TGTGCCAGCAGTTTATCCAGGGTTATTCAGCCCCAGCATTTT
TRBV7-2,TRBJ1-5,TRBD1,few,CASSYMTGGQPQHF,TGTGCCAGCAGCTATATGACAGGGGGTCAGCCCCAGCATTTT
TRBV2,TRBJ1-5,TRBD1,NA,CASSGRTGSSNQPQHF,TGTGCCAGCAGTGGCCGGACAGGGTCTAGCAATCAGCCCCAGCATTTT
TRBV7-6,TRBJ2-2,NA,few,CASSLAIYQGSGELFF,TGTGCCAGCAGCTTAGCTATATACCAGGGTAGCGGGGAGCTGTTTTTT
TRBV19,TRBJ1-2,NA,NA,CASSRQSSSHGYTF,TGTGCCAGTAGCCGACAGTCTTCCTCTCATGGCTACACCTTC
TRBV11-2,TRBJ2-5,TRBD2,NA,CASSLGPSGVQETQYF,TGTGCCAGCAGCTTAGGTCCTAGCGGGGTTCAAGAGACCCAGTACTTC
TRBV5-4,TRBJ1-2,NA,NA,CASSLVLGAGGGYTF,TGTGCCAGCAGCTTGGTCTTAGGGGCCGGCGGAGGCTACACCTTC
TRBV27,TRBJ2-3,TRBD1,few,CASRRDRVTDTQYF,TGTGCCAGCAGAAGGGACAGGGTAACGGATACGCAGTATTTT
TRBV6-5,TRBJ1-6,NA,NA,CASSSPQGSYNSPLHF,TGTGCCAGCAGTTCCCCGCAGGGAAGTTATAATTCACCCCTCCACTTT
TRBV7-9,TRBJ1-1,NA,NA,CASSLGLVNTEAFF,TGTGCCAGCAGCTTAGGTTTGGTGAACACTGAAGCTTTCTTT
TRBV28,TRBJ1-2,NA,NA,CASSSEIRGYTF,TGTGCCAGCAGTTCCGAAATTCGCGGCTACACCTTC
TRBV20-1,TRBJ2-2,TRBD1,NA,CSATGGGNTGELFF,TGCAGTGCTACAGGGGGCGGGAACACCGGGGAGCTGTTTTTT
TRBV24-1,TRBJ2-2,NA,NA,CATSVEGPPTELFF,TGTGCCACCAGTGTAGAGGGACCCCCTACGGAGCTGTTTTTT
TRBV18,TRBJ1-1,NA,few,CASSPPGRMGTEAFF,TGTGCCAGCTCACCCCCCGGGAGGATGGGAACTGAAGCTTTCTTT
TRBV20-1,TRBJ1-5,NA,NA,CSARESDRYGQPQHF,TGCAGTGCTAGAGAATCTGACAGGTATGGGCAGCCCCAGCATTTT
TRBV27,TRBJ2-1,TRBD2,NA,CASSRLAASRNEQFF,TGTGCCAGCAGCCGACTAGCGGCCTCTAGGAATGAGCAGTTCTTC
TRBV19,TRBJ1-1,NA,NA,CASSRVFGAEAFF,TGTGCCAGTAGTAGGGTGTTTGGGGCCGAAGCTTTCTTT
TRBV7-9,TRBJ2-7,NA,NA,CASSFLRSHEQYF,TGTGCCAGCAGCTTTCTCAGGTCCCACGAGCAGTACTTC
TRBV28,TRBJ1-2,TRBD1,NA,CASSLFRMLGTGVFVYGYTF,TGTGCCAGCAGTTTATTTCGGATGTTGGGGACAGGGGTATTTGTCTATGGCTACACCTTC
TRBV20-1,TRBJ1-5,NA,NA,CSAITGAAQHF,TGCAGTGCGATAACAGGCGCGGCCCAGCATTTT
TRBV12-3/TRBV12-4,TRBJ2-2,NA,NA,CASSAGLRAGELFF,TGTGCCAGCAGTGCCGGACTTAGGGCCGGGGAGCTGTTTTTT
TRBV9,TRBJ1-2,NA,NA,CASSVAIGQGLYGYTF,TGTGCCAGCAGCGTAGCTATTGGGCAGGGACTCTATGGCTACACCTTC
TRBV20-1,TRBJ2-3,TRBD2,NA,CSAPPGGGPSTDTQYF,TGCAGTGCCCCCCCCGGGGGGGGGCCGAGCACAGATACGCAGTATTTT
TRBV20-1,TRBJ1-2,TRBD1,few,CSARERTGGNYGYTF,TGCAGTGCTAGAGAACGGACAGGGGGCAACTATGGCTACACCTTC
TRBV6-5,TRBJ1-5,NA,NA,CASSSLSNQPQHF,TGTGCCAGCAGTTCACTTAGCAATCAGCCCCAGCATTTT
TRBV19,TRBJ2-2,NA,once,CASSIRAPTGELFF,TGTGCCAGTAGTATCAGAGCTCCCACCGGGGAGCTGTTTTTT
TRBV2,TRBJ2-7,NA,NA,CASSPEVTEQYF,TGTGCCAGCAGCCCGGAGGTAACCGAGCAGTACTTC
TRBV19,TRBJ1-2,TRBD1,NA,CASTSATGGGGYTF,TGTGCCAGTACCTCCGCGACAGGGGGGGGAGGCTACACCTTC
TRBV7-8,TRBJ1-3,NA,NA,CASSLAPGNTIYF,TGTGCCAGCAGCTTAGCCCCCGGAAACACCATATATTTT
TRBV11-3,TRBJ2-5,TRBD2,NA,CASSQLAGGPETQYF,TGTGCCAGCAGCCAACTCGCGGGGGGTCCAGAGACCCAGTACTTC
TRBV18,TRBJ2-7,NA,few,CASSPAGVYEQYF,TGTGCCAGCTCACCAGCAGGGGTCTACGAGCAGTACTTC